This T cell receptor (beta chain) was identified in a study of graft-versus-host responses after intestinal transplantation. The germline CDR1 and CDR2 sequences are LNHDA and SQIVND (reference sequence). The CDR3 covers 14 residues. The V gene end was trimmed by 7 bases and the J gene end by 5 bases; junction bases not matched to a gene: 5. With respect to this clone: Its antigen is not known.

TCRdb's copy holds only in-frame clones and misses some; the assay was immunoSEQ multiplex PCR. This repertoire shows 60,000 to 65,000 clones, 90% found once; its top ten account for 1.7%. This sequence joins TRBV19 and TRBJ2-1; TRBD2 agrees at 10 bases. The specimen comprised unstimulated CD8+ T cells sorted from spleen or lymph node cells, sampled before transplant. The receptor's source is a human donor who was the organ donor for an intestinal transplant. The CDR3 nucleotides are TGTGCCAGTAACCTAGCGGGAGAAAACAATGAGCAGTTCTTC. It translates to CASNLAGENNEQFF. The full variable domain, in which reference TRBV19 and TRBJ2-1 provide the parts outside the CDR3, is DGGITQSPKYLFRKEGQNVTLSCEQNLNHDAMYWYRQDPGQGLRLIYYSQIVNDFQKGDIAEGYSVSREKKESFPLTVTSAQKNPTAFYLCASNLAGENNEQFFGPGTRLTVL.